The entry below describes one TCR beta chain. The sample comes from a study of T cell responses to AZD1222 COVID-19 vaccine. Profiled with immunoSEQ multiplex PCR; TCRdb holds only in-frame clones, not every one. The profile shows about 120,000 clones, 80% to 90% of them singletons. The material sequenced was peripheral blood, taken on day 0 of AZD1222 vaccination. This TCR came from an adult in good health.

The CDR3 region is CASSKPGTSGRAGNEQFF. The CDR3 DNA reads as TGTGCCAGTAGTAAACCTGGGACTAGCGGGAGGGCCGGCAATGAGCAGTTCTTC. V is TRBV19 and J is TRBJ2-1; 16 bases fit TRBD2. The CDR3 is 18 residues long. Trimming took 4 bases from V and 6 from J; bases not matched to a gene: 9. The germline V gene encodes CDR1 LNHDA and CDR2 SQIVND (reference sequence).